The present entry profiles one T cell receptor beta chain with its context. The target of this receptor is not known. No qualities accompany the bases; no much larger clone lies one base away. The trial excluded patients who had a history of autoimmune disease or were on systemic immunosuppression. In every dose cohort, peripheral blood was drawn for TCR sequencing at baseline, cycle 4 day 1, and cycle 7 day 1. Samples were obtained from an open-label, multicenter, first-in-human phase I dose-escalation trial of ivuxolimab. The trial enrolled adults with locally advanced or metastatic head and neck squamous cell, hepatocellular, melanoma or renal cell carcinoma. Before TCR sequencing, CD4+ T cells and CD8+ T cells from peripheral blood were sorted into separate populations. Genomic DNA was extracted from sorted cells for sequencing of the TCRbeta CDR3 region. TCRbeta CDR3 regions were sequenced using the immunoSEQ Assay. TCRdb re-hosts the immuneACCESS table, in-frame sequences only. Its copies lack some clones; in the studies checked, an unresolved V gene accounts for under half of them, and the cause for the rest is not known. This sample is represented by roughly 90,000 clones; roughly 89% of them were singletons. The ten largest clones take up more than 8.5% of the sample.

Reading from cysteine to phenylalanine, the CDR3 counts 13 amino acids. The DNA shown is the 39-base CDR3, in frame from base 1. Between the V and J ends, shortened by 2 bases and 7 bases respectively, the junction contains 11 bases. The CDR1 and CDR2 encoded by the germline V gene are SNHLY and FYNNEI. The data were obtained in a study of OX40 agonist ivuxolimab in advanced cancers. With respect to the entire study: Ivuxolimab was an agonistic, fully human IgG2 monoclonal antibody directed against OX40 (CD134), a costimulatory receptor. Prior anti-PD-1, anti-PD-L1 or anti-CTLA-4 therapy was permitted, and checkpoint inhibitors had been received by 40% to 50% of dose-escalation patients. The monotherapy dose-escalation portion (N = 52 patients) of the phase I ivuxolimab trial is reported in the paper. Partial responses were achieved by three dose-escalation patients, of whom one had hepatocellular carcinoma and two had cutaneous melanoma. Peripheral TCRbeta sequencing was intended to test whether TCR sequence diversity was altered and clonal T-cell expansion was caused by ivuxolimab. Of the 50 to 55 dose-escalation patients, hepatocellular carcinoma was present in some 19, melanoma in roughly 15, renal cell carcinoma in 9 and head and neck cancer in 9. In the dose-escalation cohort, 82.7% of patients were male, and the mean age was roughly 60 years, with a range of 23 to 79. Intravenous ivuxolimab was administered to patients every 2 weeks at six dose levels: 0.01, 0.1, 0.3, 1.5, 3 and 10 mg/kg.

The investigation overall reported the following: At doses from 0.1 to 3.0 mg/kg, clonal expansion was seen in both CD4+ and CD8+ blood T cells between baseline and week 6. The antigen specificity of the clonally expanded peripheral T cells was not determined. In partial responders in the 0.1-3.0 mg/kg groups, normalized peripheral clonal expansion was found to be among the lowest, especially among CD8+ T cells. After ivuxolimab, expanded clones were on average more numerous among CD8+ T cells than among CD4+ T cells. Low levels of normalized T-cell clonal expansion were also seen in some patients who did not respond.

This chain is built from TRBV2 and TRBJ1-2; TRBD1 might be the D gene, on 6 matching bases. The sample here was CD4+ or CD8+ T cells sorted from blood, taken in a trial of the OX40 agonist ivuxolimab. The sequence was obtained from an adult with an advanced solid tumor such as melanoma, head and neck, liver or kidney cancer. This receptor carries the CDR3 CASSEWTVSGYTF. At the DNA level, the sequence is TGTGCCAGCAGTGAATGGACAGTCAGTGGCTACACCTTC.